This T cell receptor beta chain was identified in a study of OX40 agonist ivuxolimab in advanced cancers. The overall study: An agonistic anti-OX40 (CD134) antibody, ivuxolimab, was used to treat the patients. Every 2 weeks, ivuxolimab was infused into the patients intravenously at between 0.01 and 10 mg/kg.

As to this clone: Its antigen remains unknown.

Germline V gene data show CDR1 as KGHSH and CDR2 as LQKENI. Losses at the gene ends were 3 bases for V and 3 bases for J; bases not matched to a gene: 7. The CDR3 has 15 amino acids. Study-wide findings and caveats: The specificity for antigen of the expanded peripheral T cells was not determined. Among T cells, CD8+ cells averaged more expanded clones than CD4+ cells.

Profiling relied on immunoSEQ multiplex PCR, and the TCRdb table lists in-frame clones only, not all of them. Here the sample spans about 88,000 clones, around 83% being singletons. The sample consisted of CD4+ or CD8+ T cells sorted from blood, taken in a trial of the OX40 agonist ivuxolimab. This receptor was obtained from an adult with an advanced solid tumor such as melanoma, head and neck, liver or kidney cancer. J is TRBJ1-2 and V is TRBV18, with 7 positions matching TRBD1. The CDR3 DNA reads TGTGCCAGCTCACCGAACAGGGGTTACGACTATGGCTACACCTTC. Translation gives CASSPNRGYDYGYTF.